This note documents a single T cell receptor (beta chain) sequence. As yet, its antigen is unknown. The time point denotes: after dendritic cell vaccination, including at tumor progression/relapse. The source of the sample is a study of glioma-infiltrating T cells after dendritic cell vaccination. This CDR3 spans 15 amino acids. CDR1 and CDR2 (germline): SEHNR, FQNEAQ (reference sequence). Trimming removed 1 base from V and 12 bases from J, with 19 bases in between. The primer mix had 60 V beta and 13 J beta primers. Sequenced by immunoSEQ multiplex PCR; TCRdb stores in-frame clones only, minus some. Among some 46,000 clones listed, about 89% were seen once. Study-level points and caveats: Estimated pretreatment TIL content predicted outcome after dendritic cell vaccination.

This sequence joins TRBV7-9 and TRBJ2-4; TRBD1 is a possible D gene (5 bases). The clonotype comes from a human donor with glioblastoma. This sample comprised blood, obtained after dendritic cell vaccination. The CDR3, as DNA: TGTGCCAGCAGCTTAGAAGGTTTAGGGGCGTTGGCTCAGTACTTC. Its protein product is CASSLEGLGALAQYF.